This TCR beta chain was identified in a study of tumor-infiltrating lymphocytes in oesophageal squamous cell carcinoma. Germline CDR1 is SGHVT and CDR2 is SQSDAQ. V gave up 4 bases and J gave up 3 bases; unmatched junction bases: 4. The CDR3 has 15 residues. TCRdb called the PCR reads again in MiXCR, with one record for every CDR3 protein. The sample lists about 15,000 distinct CDR3 sequences; under 70% were seen once. This chain uses TRBV7-4 with TRBJ2-1; 9 bases line up with TRBD1. The source is a female donor with esophageal squamous cell carcinoma. Sequencing input: esophageal tumor tissue. DNA for the CDR3: TGTGCCAGCAGCTCGGGACAGGGAGACTACAATGAGCAGTTCTTC. Amino acid sequence: CASSSGQGDYNEQFF.